There are many counts of the clone carrying this T cell receptor beta chain. The source of the sample is a study of T cells in Graves' hyperthyroidism and ophthalmopathy. Researchers took RNA transcripts and amplified the TCR beta CDR3 regions from them. First-round RT-PCR with HTBI primers amplified the TCR CDR3 region. TCRdb recomputed calls from the multiplex PCR reads with MiXCR, one row per CDR3 protein. The table records about 96,000 distinct CDR3 sequences, around 50% of them present only once. Looked up from germline, CDR1 is DFQATT and CDR2 is SNEGSKA (reference sequence). The CDR3 runs to 15 residues. The ends lost 0 bases at V and 5 bases at J; junction bases unmatched: 7.

The TCR was taken from a middle-aged woman with Graves' hyperthyroidism. This chain uses TRBV20-1 with TRBJ1-1, with 9 nucleotides matching TRBD1. Material: blood. CDR3 sequence reads: CSARDPGQGWTEAFF. The CDR3 nucleotides are TGCAGTGCTAGAGATCCCGGACAGGGGTGGACTGAAGCTTTCTTT.